The entry below gives a single T cell receptor beta chain sequence along with its context. Antigen specificity is unknown. The data stem from a study of cytomegalovirus exposure and HLA in healthy donors. Study-wide results and limits: Being productive about 87% or about 30% of the time was typical of most TCR beta V segments in an earlier analysis.

V was clipped by 5 bases and J by 8 bases, with 19 bases between them. The CDR3 extends over 15 amino acids. Germline V gives CDR1 MDHEN, CDR2 SYDVKM. PCR employed 60 Vbeta and 13 Jbeta primers. TCRdb's table, derived via immunoSEQ multiplex PCR, lists solely in-frame clones and lacks some. This listing includes 35,000 or so clones. Source material: PBMCs. The chain combines TRBV28 with TRBJ2-1; a weak D match, TRBD2 (6 bases). This TCR came from a man in his forties or fifties in good health and CMV-seropositive. DNA of the CDR3: TGTGCCAGCAGTACAAGACTAGGCCCTAGGGATGAGCAGTTCTTC. As protein: CASSTRLGPRDEQFF.